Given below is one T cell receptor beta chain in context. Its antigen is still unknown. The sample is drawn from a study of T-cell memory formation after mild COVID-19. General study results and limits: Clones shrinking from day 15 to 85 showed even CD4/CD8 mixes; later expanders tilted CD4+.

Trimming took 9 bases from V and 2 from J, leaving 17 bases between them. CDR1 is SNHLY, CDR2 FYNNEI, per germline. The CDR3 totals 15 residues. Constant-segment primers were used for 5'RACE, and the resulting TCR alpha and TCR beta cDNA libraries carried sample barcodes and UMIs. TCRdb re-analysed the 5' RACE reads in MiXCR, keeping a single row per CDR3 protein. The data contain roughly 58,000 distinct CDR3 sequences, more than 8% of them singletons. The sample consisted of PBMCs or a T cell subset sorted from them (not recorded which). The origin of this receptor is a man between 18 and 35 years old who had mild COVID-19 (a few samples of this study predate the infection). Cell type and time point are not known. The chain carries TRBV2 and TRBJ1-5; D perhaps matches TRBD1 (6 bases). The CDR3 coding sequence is TGTGCCAGTGGTACGGCACAGGGTGGCAATCAGCCCCAGCATTTT. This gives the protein CASGTAQGGNQPQHF.